The 27 T cell receptor beta chains listed next were all sequenced from one sample in a study of T cells after yellow fever vaccination. TCRdb used MiXCR to reprocess the 5' RACE reads, holding one entry per CDR3 protein. The profile shows roughly 340,000 distinct CDR3 sequences, roughly 8.7% of them singletons. The sequences come from PBMCs, collected on the day of the first yellow fever vaccination. Every receptor here comes from a man aged 18 to 29 who received the YFV17D yellow fever vaccine.

V gene TRBV4-2 combines with J gene TRBJ2-2, with 10 bases fitting TRBD2. The CDR3 sequence is 18 residues long. In germline, CDR1 is LGHNA, CDR2 YNFKEQ. The trim removed 4 bases at V and 2 bases at J, leaving 10 bases unmatched. The chain's CDR3 is CASSPLPGTSVNTGELFF. CDR3 nucleotide sequence: TGTGCCAGCAGCCCGCTTCCCGGGACTAGCGTAAACACCGGGGAGCTGTTTTTT.

This chain uses TRBV12-3 or TRBV12-4 with TRBJ2-1; 10 positions agree with TRBD2. The length of the CDR3 is 15 residues. Germline trimming cut 3 bases from V and 6 bases from J; bases unmatched to any gene: 5. CDR3 in amino acids: CASSFLQRGGNEQFF. CDR3 sequence (DNA): TGTGCCAGCAGTTTCCTACAGCGGGGGGGCAATGAGCAGTTCTTC.

V is TRBV7-8 and J is TRBJ2-5, with D perhaps matching TRBD2 (5 bases). The germline gives CDR1 SGHVS, CDR2 FQNEAQ. The CDR3 has 14 amino acids. Trimming removed 5 bases from V and 5 bases from J, with 15 bases in between. In DNA form, the CDR3 reads TGTGCCAGCAGCGCCAACGGGGTCTGGGAGACCCAGTACTTC. This encodes CASSANGVWETQYF.

This clonotype was counted ten times or more. The chain has TRBV20-1 and TRBJ2-7; TRBD1 aligns across 7 bases. The J segment lost 6 bases and the V segment lost 2 bases, leaving 7 bases of the junction unmatched. The CDR3 contains 13 residues. CDR1 DFQATT and CDR2 SNEGSKA come from the germline V gene (reference sequence). CDR3 region: CSARRTGAPEQYV. The CDR3 nucleotides read TGCAGTGCTAGAAGAACAGGGGCGCCCGAGCAGTACGTC.

This clonotype was observed once. The chain employs TRBV7-9 and TRBJ1-1; 9 nucleotides match TRBD1. The CDR3 spans 14 residues. The ends lost 3 bases at V and 8 bases at J; junction bases unmatched: 7. Germline CDR1 is SEHNR and CDR2 is FQNEAQ (reference sequence). This CDR3 reads CASSFPLDRGEAFF. CDR3 in DNA: TGTGCCAGCAGCTTCCCTTTAGACAGGGGGGAAGCTTTCTTT.

This clonotype was observed a few times. The chain has TRBV4-3 and TRBJ1-3; 7 positions agree with TRBD1. The trim removed 4 bases at V and 4 bases at J, leaving 7 bases unmatched. Germline V gives CDR1 LGHNA, CDR2 YSLEER. The CDR3 is 15 amino acids. The CDR3 coding sequence is TGCGCCAGCAGCCTGACCGGGACAGCCGGAAACACCATATATTTT. Translated, it gives CASSLTGTAGNTIYF.

This clonotype was seen more than once but under ten times. V usage is TRBV9 and J usage is TRBJ2-1, with 10 nucleotides matching TRBD2. Germline CDR1 SGDLS, CDR2 YYNGEE. The CDR3 contains 18 residues. V trimming: 0 bases; J trimming: 7 bases; junction bases outside the gene matches: 13. The CDR3 sequence is CASSVGSSGGLSTNEQFF. CDR3 bases: TGTGCCAGCAGCGTAGGTTCTAGCGGGGGCCTCTCCACAAATGAGCAGTTCTTC.

The sample holds a few counts of this clonotype. This chain links TRBV12-3 or TRBV12-4 with TRBJ2-7; tentatively, D is TRBD1 (6 bases). The CDR3 is made up of 15 amino acids. V lost 2 bases, J lost 2 bases, and 13 bases lay in between. The DNA of the CDR3 is TGTGCCAGCAGTTTAATGGGGGCTCTTACCTACGAGCAGTACTTC. It yields the protein CASSLMGALTYEQYF.

The chain combines TRBV20-1 with TRBJ2-1, with 13 bases matching TRBD2. CDR3 length equals 16 residues. The V and J ends lost 3 bases and 5 bases, in that order; junction bases with no gene match: 7. Germline CDR1 is DFQATT and CDR2 is SNEGSKA (reference sequence). The CDR3 is CSASKLAGGIDNEQFF. The CDR3 nucleotides are TGCAGTGCTAGCAAACTAGCGGGGGGGATCGACAATGAGCAGTTCTTC.

This clonotype was picked up a small number of times. The chain carries TRBV11-3 and TRBJ2-1, with 7 positions matching TRBD2. There are 15 residues in the CDR3. V trimming: 5 bases; J trimming: 8 bases; junction bases outside the gene matches: 12. CDR1 is SGHNT and CDR2 is YENEEA in the germline V gene. The CDR3: CASSPQKAGSDEQFF. As DNA, the CDR3 is TGTGCCAGCAGCCCCCAGAAAGCGGGGTCGGATGAGCAGTTCTTC.

The chain uses TRBV18 and TRBJ2-7; perhaps TRBD2 as D (6 bases). Germline V CDR1 and CDR2: KGHSH, LQKENI. The V and J ends lost 2 bases and 4 bases respectively, with 18 bases between them. The CDR3 length is 16 residues. CDR3 sequence (DNA): TGTGCCAGCTCACCAGGCGGGGTGGCCGGTAGGTACGAGCAGTACTTC. Translation gives CASSPGGVAGRYEQYF. The full variable domain, in which reference TRBV18 and TRBJ2-7 provide the parts outside the CDR3, is NAGVMQNPRHLVRRRGQEARLRCSPMKGHSHVYWYRQLPEEGLKFMVYLQKENIIDESGMPKERFSAEFPKEGPSILRIQQVVRGDSAAYFCASSPGGVAGRYEQYFGPGTRLTVT.

This clonotype was recorded at least ten times. The gene calls are TRBV9 and TRBJ1-5; unclear D gene. V was clipped by 1 base and J by 9 bases, with 14 bases between them. Germline assignment: CDR1 SGDLS and CDR2 YYNGEE. This CDR3 has 14 residues. The CDR3 nucleotides are TGTGCCAGCAGCGTAATAGGAGGAGTGGGGCCCCAGCATTTT. Protein: CASSVIGGVGPQHF.

The chain combines TRBV5-4 with TRBJ1-1; TRBD1 matches 9 bases. CDR1 and CDR2 (germline): SGHNT, YYREEE (reference sequence). Trimming took 4 bases from V and 5 from J; bases not matched to a gene: 6. CDR3 length: 14 amino acids. The CDR3 protein is CASSKGQGGTEAFF. In DNA, the CDR3 is TGTGCCAGCAGCAAGGGACAGGGTGGGACTGAAGCTTTCTTT.

The table lists this clonotype with many counts. The chain recombines TRBV27 with TRBJ2-3; 9 bases are a match to TRBD1. CDR3 size: 15 residues. V was clipped by 5 bases and J by 4 bases; unmatched bases: 7. Looked up from germline, CDR1 is MNHEY and CDR2 is SMNVEV (reference sequence). The CDR3 DNA reads TGTGCCAGCAGTCCCCTGGGACAGGGTTCAGATACGCAGTATTTT. Its protein product is CASSPLGQGSDTQYF.

The chain joins TRBV18 to TRBJ2-3; D not resolved. Looked up from germline, CDR1 is KGHSH and CDR2 is LQKENI. V was shortened by 0 bases and J by 6 bases, with 10 bases between the two germline ends. CDR3 length: 14 amino acids. The CDR3 region has the DNA TGTGCCAGCTCACCACCGAGTTCAGTTGATACGCAGTATTTT. Its translation: CASSPPSSVDTQYF. The full variable domain, completed using reference TRBV18 and TRBJ2-3, is NAGVMQNPRHLVRRRGQEARLRCSPMKGHSHVYWYRQLPEEGLKFMVYLQKENIIDESGMPKERFSAEFPKEGPSILRIQQVVRGDSAAYFCASSPPSSVDTQYFGPGTRLTVL.

At least ten counts were recorded for this clonotype. The rearrangement uses TRBV12-3 or TRBV12-4 and TRBJ2-3; tentative D call: TRBD2 (6 bases). The ends were cut back, 6 bases at V and 6 bases at J, with 16 bases in the middle. The CDR3 has 14 residues. CDR3 in amino acids: CASRAAGGRDTQYF. CDR3 DNA sequence: TGTGCCAGCAGGGCCGCCGGGGGAAGGGATACGCAGTATTTT.

Only a few counts were recorded for this clonotype. The chain employs TRBV10-3 and TRBJ1-5; 9 bases line up with TRBD1. V lost 10 bases to trimming and J lost 4 bases; unmatched junction nucleotides: 5. This CDR3 spans 13 amino acids. CDR1 and CDR2 from the germline V gene are ENHRY and SYGVKD. CDR3 coding DNA: TGTGCCACAGGGACAGGGTGGAATCAGCCCCAGCATTTT. Protein sequence: CATGTGWNQPQHF.

The chain employs TRBV20-1 and TRBJ1-1; the D is unclear. Trimming cost V 3 bases and J 2 bases, with 10 bases left between them. The CDR3 length is 13 residues. Germline CDR1 DFQATT, CDR2 SNEGSKA (reference sequence). The CDR3 DNA reads as TGCAGTGCTAGTAATAGCTTAAACACTGAAGCTTTCTTT. This gives the protein CSASNSLNTEAFF.

This clonotype came up a few times. The chain has TRBV5-6 and TRBJ2-5; D perhaps matches TRBD1 (6 bases). Germline lookup yields CDR1 SGHDT and CDR2 YYEEEE. Trimming stripped 1 base from V and 1 base from J, with 14 bases between. The CDR3 sequence is 16 residues long. CDR3 sequence: CASSLSGLGGQETQYF. The CDR3 coding sequence is TGTGCCAGCAGCTTGTCGGGTTTAGGGGGCCAAGAGACCCAGTACTTC.

This chain links TRBV6-1 with TRBJ2-7; 11 positions agree with TRBD2. Trimming took 8 bases from V and 2 from J; bases not matched to a gene: 14. Germline lookup yields CDR1 MNHNS and CDR2 SASEGT. The CDR3 covers 17 residues. The CDR3 region is CASCPSASGGFPYEQYF. The DNA of the CDR3 is TGTGCCAGCTGCCCGTCCGCTAGCGGGGGGTTTCCCTACGAGCAGTACTTC.

This chain connects TRBV7-9 to TRBJ1-2; D is undetermined. With 4 bases removed from V and 7 bases from J, the gap between germline ends came to 10 bases. The CDR3 contains 12 residues. Germline-derived CDR1 and CDR2 are SEHNR and FQNEAQ (reference sequence). CDR3 sequence reads: CASSSTDLGYTF. CDR3 nucleotide sequence: TGTGCCAGCAGCTCTACGGACCTTGGCTACACCTTC.

The chain couples TRBV20-1 to TRBJ2-5, with a weak D call TRBD2 (5 bases). The CDR3 has 12 amino acids. The germline gives CDR1 DFQATT, CDR2 SNEGSKA (reference sequence). Trimming took off 3 bases at V and 3 bases at J, with 8 bases between the two ends. CDR3 nucleotides: TGCAGTGCTAGGGACTTTAAAGAGACCCAGTACTTC. Translation: CSARDFKETQYF.

This clonotype was observed a few times. This chain uses TRBV4-2 with TRBJ1-6; D possibly corresponds to TRBD1 (6 bases). The CDR3 is 16 residues long. With 3 bases removed from V and 9 bases from J, the gap between germline ends came to 18 bases. Germline CDR1 and CDR2: LGHNA and YNFKEQ. The CDR3 bases are TGTGCCAGCAGCCAGCCCCAGGTGGGGGCCGGTTCACCCCTCCACTTT. Translated: CASSQPQVGAGSPLHF.

This chain joins TRBV10-3 and TRBJ1-1; D uncertain. The CDR3 totals 11 residues. Trimming removed 0 bases at V and 7 bases at J, with 3 bases between. Per the germline V gene, CDR1 is ENHRY and CDR2 is SYGVKD. The DNA of the CDR3 is TGTGCCATCAGTGAGTCTTATGAAGCTTTCTTT. Protein product: CAISESYEAFF.

This clonotype has just one count. The rearrangement joins TRBV7-9 to TRBJ2-7; TRBD1 might be the D (6 bases). In germline, CDR1 is SEHNR, CDR2 FQNEAQ (reference sequence). The CDR3 consists of 13 residues. The ends were cut back, 7 bases at V and 7 bases at J, with 17 bases in the middle. The CDR3 region is CASTDDRWGEQYF. The DNA for the CDR3 is TGTGCCAGCACCGATGACAGGTGGGGTGAGCAGTACTTC.

V and J are TRBV5-1 and TRBJ1-6, with a tentative D call TRBD1 (6 bases). Germline lookup yields CDR1 SGHRS and CDR2 YFSETQ. This CDR3 has 15 amino acids. Trimming cost V 3 bases and J 8 bases, with 15 bases left between them. CDR3 loop: CASSSQGRGDSPLHF. The DNA of the CDR3 is TGCGCCAGCAGCTCACAGGGTAGGGGAGATTCACCCCTCCACTTT. The whole variable domain, remainder taken from reference TRBV5-1 and TRBJ1-6, is KAGVTQTPRYLIKTRGQQVTLSCSPISGHRSVSWYQQTPGQGLQFLFEYFSETQRNKGNFPGRFSGRQFSNSRSEMNVSTLELGDSALYLCASSSQGRGDSPLHFGNGTRLTVT.

This clonotype was seen repeatedly, ten times or more. CDR3 in DNA: TGCGCCAGCAGCGACCATGACACCGGGACACCAAACTATGGCTACACCTTC. Encoded protein: CASSDHDTGTPNYGYTF. J is TRBJ1-2 and V is TRBV5-1; maybe TRBD1 (6 bases). V was pared by 4 bases and J by 2 bases, with 21 bases between. CDR1 and CDR2 (germline): SGHRS, YFSETQ. The CDR3 consists of 17 residues.